This T cell receptor (beta chain) was found in a study of blood T cell repertoires in COVID-19. The CDR3 has 16 amino acids. Germline V gives CDR1 SGHNT, CDR2 YYREEE (reference sequence). The V gene lost 0 bases and the J gene lost 6 bases, with 13 bases spanning the gap. This clone has ten or more counts. As handled by the study authors: Reference gene primer amplification gave estimated nucleated cell counts. Clones were read by immunoSEQ multiplex PCR, and TCRdb kept only the in-frame ones, dropping some. V and J calls and clone size are copied from that table; D and trimming were computed from the DNA. The data contain 30,000 to 45,000 clones, just under 80% of them singletons.

The J gene is TRBJ1-6, the V gene TRBV5-4; D is possibly TRBD1 (5 bases). The source material was peripheral blood. This sequence was found in a man in his sixties with acute or convalescent COVID-19. CDR3 nucleotide sequence: TGTGCCAGCAGCTTGGTACAGGACAACCCTAATTCACCCCTCCACTTT. This gives the protein CASSLVQDNPNSPLHF.